These 23 T cell receptor beta chains were all obtained from the same sample, sequenced in a study of memory CD4+ T cells and cytomegalovirus serostatus. Using immunoSEQ multiplex PCR, the repertoire was profiled, and TCRdb retains in-frame clones only, with some absent. Here the sample spans 60,000 or so clones, roughly 84% being singletons. The sort gate was single viable CD3+CD4+CD8-CD45RO+ cells for memory CD4+ T cells. The source material was memory CD4+ T cells from blood. The receptors were gathered from an adult in good health and CMV-seronegative. Some clones in this sample may be carry-over from other donors' samples.

The chain is built from TRBV18 and TRBJ1-6; no firm D call. Germline CDR1 KGHSH, CDR2 LQKENI. Trimming left V 5 bases short and J 4 bases short, with 15 bases between. This CDR3 has 16 amino acids. CDR3 in DNA: TGTGCCAGCTCAAACTCTCCCCAGAGTTATAATTCACCCCTCCACTTT. Residues: CASSNSPQSYNSPLHF.

This chain uses TRBV7-3 with TRBJ2-1; 8 bases match TRBD2. Per the germline V gene, CDR1 is SGHTA and CDR2 is FQGTGA. J gave up 9 bases and V 5 bases, and 6 bases lay outside the gene matches. The CDR3 is 13 residues long. CDR3 sequence reads: CASSLRLASEQFF. The CDR3 DNA reads as TGTGCCAGCAGCCTCCGACTAGCGAGTGAGCAGTTCTTC.

V gene TRBV18 combines with J gene TRBJ1-1; the match to TRBD1 covers 8 bases. Germline CDR1 reads KGHSH; CDR2 reads LQKENI. This CDR3 contains 16 residues. Unmatched junction bases numbered 10, after V lost 3 bases and J lost 4 bases. Here the CDR3 DNA reads TGTGCCAGCTCACCCGGACAGGGACCTGGGGGCACTGAAGCTTTCTTT. This translates into CASSPGQGPGGTEAFF.

This rearrangement joins TRBV28 to TRBJ2-1; TRBD2 is a possible D gene (5 bases). This CDR3 region has 14 residues. V shed 4 bases and J shed 14 bases, with 21 bases lying between them. Germline V gives CDR1 MDHEN, CDR2 SYDVKM. CDR3: CASSSPASHPFEFF. For the CDR3, the DNA is TGTGCCAGCAGTTCCCCTGCTAGCCACCCCTTTGAGTTCTTC.

This clone was recorded once. V usage is TRBV30 and J usage is TRBJ1-5; D not resolved. Between the trimmed V and J ends, which lost 5 bases and 2 bases, there was a span of 19 bases. Germline CDR1 and CDR2: GTSNPN and SVGIG (reference sequence). The CDR3 covers 16 residues. The chain's CDR3 is CAWAQKGQGGNQPQHF. CDR3 sequence (DNA): TGTGCCTGGGCACAGAAAGGGCAAGGTGGCAATCAGCCCCAGCATTTT. Drawing the rest from reference TRBV30 and TRBJ1-5, the complete variable domain is SQTIHQWPATLVQPVGSPLSLECTVEGTSNPNLYWYRQAAGRGLQLLFYSVGIGQISSEVPQNLSASRPQDRQFILSSKKLLLSDSGFYLCAWAQKGQGGNQPQHFGDGTRLSIL.

The chain uses TRBV6-5 and TRBJ1-2, with TRBD1 matching 9 bases. This CDR3 has 14 amino acids. The germline CDR1 and CDR2 sequences are MNHEY and SVGAGI. V shed 4 bases and J 3 bases; nucleotides not matched to a gene: 3. The CDR3 coding sequence is TGTGCCAGCAGTTGGGACAGGGACGACTATGGCTACACCTTC. Protein product: CASSWDRDDYGYTF.

The chain recombines TRBV7-2 with TRBJ2-7; D not certain. Germline V CDR1 and CDR2: SGHTA, FQGNSA. Between the trimmed V and J ends, which lost 6 bases and 2 bases, there was a span of 17 bases. The CDR3 has 15 residues. The DNA for the CDR3 is TGTGCCAGCAGGCCAGGACCGACCCCCACCTACGAGCAGTACTTC. It encodes CASRPGPTPTYEQYF. Full variable domain (outside the CDR3, taken from reference TRBV7-2 and TRBJ2-7): GAGVSQSPSNKVTEKGKDVELRCDPISGHTALYWYRQSLGQGLEFLIYFQGNSAPDKSGLPSDRFSAERTGGSVSTLTIQRTQQEDSAVYLCASRPGPTPTYEQYFGPGTRLTVT.

The J gene is TRBJ2-7, the V gene TRBV19; a possible D gene is TRBD1 (5 bases). V lost 1 base and J lost 4, with 8 bases in between. CDR1 and CDR2 (germline): LNHDA, SQIVND (reference sequence). CDR3 length: 13 residues. The CDR3 loop reads CASSIAPGYEQYF. The CDR3 DNA sequence: TGTGCCAGTAGTATAGCTCCAGGGTACGAGCAGTACTTC.

This clone was detected a few times. The rearrangement joins TRBV7-3 to TRBJ2-2, with D perhaps TRBD2 (6 bases). Germline assignment: CDR1 SGHTA and CDR2 FQGTGA. This CDR3 has 14 amino acids. Trimming took 7 bases from V and 2 from J, leaving 11 bases between them. The CDR3 coding sequence is TGTGCCAGCACCCGGGACTTTAACACCGGGGAGCTGTTTTTT. It codes for CASTRDFNTGELFF.

The chain recombines TRBV7-3 with TRBJ1-5; D is ambiguous. CDR1 SGHTA and CDR2 FQGTGA come from the germline V gene. This CDR3 comprises 13 residues. The V end lost 2 bases, the J end lost 1 base, and 3 bases lay between the germline ends. CDR3 sequence reads: CASSLDSNQPQHF. The CDR3 DNA is TGTGCCAGCAGCTTAGACAGCAATCAGCCCCAGCATTTT.

This clone was found once. The J gene is TRBJ1-2, the V gene TRBV30; D call uncertain. This CDR3 is 12 amino acids long. V was pared by 3 bases and J by 8 bases, with 13 bases between. Germline V gene data show CDR1 as GTSNPN and CDR2 as SVGIG (reference sequence). The CDR3 here is CAWSAVPRGYTF. CDR3 DNA sequence: TGTGCCTGGAGCGCCGTCCCCAGGGGCTACACCTTC. Filled out from reference TRBV30 and TRBJ1-2, the complete variable domain reads SQTIHQWPATLVQPVGSPLSLECTVEGTSNPNLYWYRQAAGRGLQLLFYSVGIGQISSEVPQNLSASRPQDRQFILSSKKLLLSDSGFYLCAWSAVPRGYTFGSGTRLTVV.

The DNA for the CDR3 is TGTGCCTGGGACCGGGGGATCAGAGAAGCTTTCTTT. Protein: CAWDRGIREAFF. V usage is TRBV30 and J usage is TRBJ1-1; D might be TRBD1 (5 bases). Germline V lookup: CDR1 GTSNPN, CDR2 SVGIG (reference sequence). V gave up 5 bases and J gave up 8 bases, with 15 bases separating them. This CDR3 spans 12 amino acids.

In its sample, this clone was seen a few times. The gene calls are TRBV29-1 and TRBJ1-1; D not certain. Germline V CDR1 and CDR2: SQVTM, ANQGSEA. The CDR3 extends over 13 amino acids. V lost 4 bases and J 1 base, leaving 10 bases between the germline ends. CDR3 sequence (DNA): TGCAGCGTTGCTCGATTGGGGAACACTGAAGCTTTCTTT. This translates into CSVARLGNTEAFF.

This chain connects TRBV18 to TRBJ2-1, with 10 bases matching TRBD2. This CDR3 has 15 amino acids. J lost 7 bases, V lost 3 bases, and 6 bases had no gene match. The germline V gene has CDR1 KGHSH and CDR2 LQKENI. The CDR3 is CASSPMVAGGNEQFF. CDR3 coding DNA: TGTGCCAGCTCACCGATGGTAGCGGGAGGTAATGAGCAGTTCTTC. Looking up the rest from reference TRBV18 and TRBJ2-1 gives the full variable domain: NAGVMQNPRHLVRRRGQEARLRCSPMKGHSHVYWYRQLPEEGLKFMVYLQKENIIDESGMPKERFSAEFPKEGPSILRIQQVVRGDSAAYFCASSPMVAGGNEQFFGPGTRLTVL.

This chain links TRBV7-8 with TRBJ2-1; D perhaps matches TRBD1 (5 bases). This CDR3 is 15 amino acids long. V dropped 5 bases and J dropped 3 bases, with 14 bases sitting between them. Looked up from germline, CDR1 is SGHVS and CDR2 is FQNEAQ. The CDR3 sequence is CASSRIDRIYNEQFF. The CDR3, as DNA: TGTGCCAGCAGCCGAATCGACAGAATCTACAATGAGCAGTTCTTC.

The chain uses TRBV14 and TRBJ2-3, with 7 nucleotides matching TRBD2. Germline CDR1 SGHDN, CDR2 FVKESK. The CDR3 loop spans 14 amino acids. V was pared by 4 bases and J by 4 bases, with 5 bases of the junction left unmatched. The CDR3 protein is CASSPRGGADTQYF. The CDR3 DNA sequence: TGTGCCAGCAGCCCAAGGGGAGGGGCAGATACGCAGTATTTT.

The rearrangement joins TRBV6-6 to TRBJ2-7, with D perhaps being TRBD1 or TRBD2 (6 bases each). The V gene lost 5 bases and the J gene lost 4 bases, with 21 bases spanning the gap. Germline assignment: CDR1 MNHNY and CDR2 SVGAGI (reference sequence). The CDR3 is made up of 16 amino acids. The CDR3 sequence is CASSPRGEGRGYEQYF. Written as DNA, the CDR3 is TGTGCCAGCAGTCCGCGGGGAGAGGGCAGGGGATACGAGCAGTACTTC.

The chain has TRBV2 and TRBJ2-1; D is possibly TRBD2 (6 bases). Germline CDR1 SNHLY, CDR2 FYNNEI. V lost 7 bases and J 9 bases, leaving 19 bases between the germline ends. There are 14 residues in the CDR3. CDR3 loop: CASNGREGGVEQFF. The CDR3 DNA is TGTGCCAGCAATGGGCGGGAAGGAGGGGTTGAGCAGTTCTTC.

The chain joins TRBV6-1 to TRBJ1-1; D not resolved. Trimming removed 6 bases at V and 3 bases at J, with 8 bases between. The CDR3 totals 12 residues. Looked up from germline, CDR1 is MNHNS and CDR2 is SASEGT. The DNA of the CDR3 is TGTGCCAGCAGCTACCATTACACTGAAGCTTTCTTT. This encodes CASSYHYTEAFF.

The chain couples TRBV7-3 to TRBJ2-3; D might be TRBD2 (7 bases). Trimming cost V 5 bases and J 4 bases, with 25 bases left between them. The germline CDR1 and CDR2 sequences are SGHTA and FQGTGA. The CDR3 has 18 amino acids. The chain's CDR3 is CASSLKGGGTTRADTQYF. The CDR3 DNA reads as TGTGCCAGCAGCCTAAAAGGGGGGGGGACTACCCGAGCAGATACGCAGTATTTT.

The CDR3 coding sequence is TGTGCCAGCAGCCCGGTGAACACTGAAGCTTTCTTT. It yields the protein CASSPVNTEAFF. The chain employs TRBV6-6 and TRBJ1-1; D ambiguous. The CDR3 length is 12 residues. V lost 6 bases and J lost 0, with 5 bases in between. CDR1 is MNHNY and CDR2 is SVGAGI in the germline V gene (reference sequence).

The genes are TRBV14 and TRBJ2-7; D uncertain. The V end was cut by 1 base, the J end by 2 bases, with 6 bases between. The CDR3 is 13 residues long. CDR1 and CDR2 from the germline V gene are SGHDN and FVKESK. In DNA form, the CDR3 reads TGTGCCAGCAGCCAAGCTCAGACCTACGAGCAGTACTTC. It encodes CASSQAQTYEQYF. Full variable domain (remainder filled in from reference TRBV14 and TRBJ2-7): EAGVTQFPSHSVIEKGQTVTLRCDPISGHDNLYWYRRVMGKEIKFLLHFVKESKQDESGMPNNRFLAERTGGTYSTLKVQPAELEDSGVYFCASSQAQTYEQYFGPGTRLTVT.

This rearrangement joins TRBV5-1 to TRBJ2-5; 8 bases align to TRBD1. V shed 0 bases, J shed 5 bases, and the junction held 9 bases outside the gene matches. Germline lookup yields CDR1 SGHRS and CDR2 YFSETQ. The CDR3 is 16 amino acids. The CDR3 protein is CASSLDRDRWGETQYF. DNA for the CDR3: TGCGCCAGCAGCTTGGACAGGGACAGGTGGGGGGAGACCCAGTACTTC.